Following are 28 T cell receptor beta chains from one sample sequenced in a study of blood T cell repertoires in COVID-19. Produced via immunoSEQ multiplex PCR; TCRdb's table is partial and in-frame only. In the table there are approximately 430,000 clones, roughly 88% of which are singletons. Source material: peripheral blood. Source of these receptors: a woman aged 25-40 years with active or convalescent COVID-19.

The rearrangement joins TRBV12-3 or TRBV12-4 to TRBJ2-5; D is undetermined. Between the trimmed V and J ends, which lost 7 bases and 1 base, there was a span of 10 bases. The CDR3 totals 13 residues. The DNA of the CDR3 is TGTGCCAGCATGGCGGAGATCCAAGAGACCCAGTACTTC. The encoded protein is CASMAEIQETQYF.

The chain combines TRBV5-6 with TRBJ1-5, with a weak D call TRBD1 (5 bases). V was cut by 0 bases and J by 9 bases, with 10 bases left in between. Germline V gene sequence: CDR1 SGHDT, CDR2 YYEEEE. CDR3 size: 13 residues. This CDR3 reads CASSLERQGPQHF. CDR3 coding DNA: TGTGCCAGCAGCTTGGAACGTCAGGGGCCCCAGCATTTT.

This clone came up a few times. The J gene is TRBJ1-5, the V gene TRBV18; 7 nucleotides match TRBD1. Germline loops: CDR1 KGHSH, CDR2 LQKENI. The CDR3 sequence is 16 residues long. V trimming: 2 bases; J trimming: 3 bases; junction bases outside the gene matches: 7. CDR3 in amino acids: CASSPSKGQFNQPQHF. The CDR3 DNA reads as TGTGCCAGCTCACCATCAAAGGGACAGTTCAATCAGCCCCAGCATTTT.

The chain links TRBV18 to TRBJ2-7; 10 nucleotides agree with TRBD1. This CDR3 is built from 15 residues. Germline CDR1 and CDR2: KGHSH and LQKENI. J lost 3 bases, V lost 0 bases, and 2 bases had no gene match. CDR3: CASSPPTGGHYEQYF. CDR3 nucleotides: TGTGCCAGCTCACCACCGACAGGGGGCCACTACGAGCAGTACTTC.

This chain joins TRBV4-1 and TRBJ2-1; 8 bases are shared with TRBD2. J gave up 7 bases and V 1 base, and 9 bases lay outside the gene matches. CDR1 and CDR2 from the germline V gene are MGHRA and YSYEKL. The CDR3 sequence is 16 residues long. In DNA, the CDR3 is TGCGCCAGCAGCCAAGTTTGGACGGGGGGGGCGAATGAGCAGTTCTTC. Amino acid sequence: CASSQVWTGGANEQFF.

Worth noting for this clone: Other DNA variants within this sample encode the same CDR3. V and J are TRBV12-3 or TRBV12-4 and TRBJ1-1; a weak D match, TRBD1 (6 bases). The ends were cut back, 5 bases at V and 0 bases at J, with 7 bases in the middle. The CDR3 totals 13 residues. The DNA for the CDR3 is TGTGCCAGCAGTCAGGGGTTGAACACTGAAGCTTTCTTT. It yields the protein CASSQGLNTEAFF.

V is TRBV5-3 and J is TRBJ1-6, with a tentative D call TRBD1 (6 bases). TRBV5-3 is labeled an ORF, and its function is uncertain. This CDR3 spans 15 amino acids. The germline V and J ends were trimmed by 3 bases and 13 bases, with 20 bases remaining between them. CDR3 protein: CARSSRDTHALPLHF. CDR3 coding DNA: TGTGCCAGAAGCTCCCGGGACACGCACGCCTTGCCCCTCCACTTT.

The chain is built from TRBV25-1 and TRBJ1-1; D uncertain. The V end lost 6 bases, the J end lost 7 bases, and 9 bases lay between the germline ends. This CDR3 region has 11 residues. Per the germline V gene, CDR1 is MGHDK and CDR2 is SYGVNS. The CDR3 region has the DNA TGTGCCAGCAGCGTCGGGTATGAAGCTTTCTTT. As protein: CASSVGYEAFF.

The chain recombines TRBV18 with TRBJ2-3, with a weak D call TRBD1 (6 bases). Trimming stripped 3 bases from V and 2 bases from J, with 18 bases between. The germline V gene encodes CDR1 KGHSH and CDR2 LQKENI. The CDR3 has 17 residues. The CDR3 region is CASSPGPTGSPTDTQYF. As DNA, the CDR3 is TGTGCCAGCTCACCCGGCCCGACAGGTTCGCCCACAGATACGCAGTATTTT.

J is TRBJ2-1 and V is TRBV7-7; D is possibly TRBD2 (6 bases). V shed 5 bases and J shed 12 bases, with 17 bases lying between them. The CDR3 is 13 residues long. Germline V gene lookup returns CDR1 SSHAT and CDR2 FNYEAQ (reference sequence). In nucleotides, the CDR3 is TGTGCCAGCAGCCCACAGGAGGGCGGGGTGCAGTTCTTC. It specifies CASSPQEGGVQFF.

V and J are TRBV4-1 and TRBJ2-3, with 14 bases fitting TRBD2. The CDR3 runs to 20 residues. CDR1 is MGHRA, CDR2 YSYEKL, per germline. Trimming cost V 1 base and J 0 bases; bases outside gene matches: 9. CDR3 DNA: TGCGCCAGCAGCCAAGTCGGACTAGCGGGGGGTCCAATCAGCACAGATACGCAGTATTTT. This encodes CASSQVGLAGGPISTDTQYF.

The chain employs TRBV4-1 and TRBJ2-2; 8 nucleotides line up with TRBD1. CDR3 length: 17 amino acids. Germline V gives CDR1 MGHRA, CDR2 YSYEKL. J lost 3 bases, V lost 3 bases, and 9 bases had no gene match. As DNA, the CDR3 is TGCGCCAGCAGCCAGGCCGCAGGGGGCCTAGACACCGGGGAGCTGTTTTTT. Translated, it gives CASSQAAGGLDTGELFF.

The chain links TRBV6-5 to TRBJ1-4, with TRBD1 matching 9 bases. CDR3 length: 14 residues. With 5 bases clipped from V and 7 bases from J, the junction kept 5 bases outside the gene matches. From germline, CDR1 is MNHEY and CDR2 SVGAGI. CDR3: CASSTGTGLEKLFF. The CDR3 region has the DNA TGTGCCAGCAGTACCGGGACAGGGCTTGAAAAACTGTTTTTT.

This clone was observed a few times. The chain combines TRBV5-6 with TRBJ1-2; 8 bases are shared with TRBD1. Germline V lookup: CDR1 SGHDT, CDR2 YYEEEE. The CDR3 loop spans 12 amino acids. The junction had 0 bases not matched to a gene; V was cut back by 4 bases and J by 4 bases. CDR3 in amino acids: CASSTGGYGYTF. In DNA, the CDR3 is TGTGCCAGCAGCACAGGGGGCTATGGCTACACCTTC.

This rearrangement joins TRBV29-1 to TRBJ1-1, with no clear D. The CDR3 runs to 13 residues. The V gene's germline CDR1 is SQVTM and CDR2 ANQGSEA. V was cut by 7 bases and J by 4 bases, with 16 bases left in between. In DNA, the CDR3 is TGCAGCGCTGAGAGGGTTAATCCCACTGAAGCTTTCTTT. Translated, it gives CSAERVNPTEAFF.

This chain joins TRBV4-2 and TRBJ2-1; 14 bases agree with TRBD2. With V trimmed by 4 bases and J by 6 bases, 5 bases remained unmatched. This CDR3 is built from 16 residues. Germline values: CDR1 LGHNA, CDR2 YNFKEQ. The CDR3 DNA sequence: TGTGCCAGCAGCCCGGAGGGGACTAGCGGGAGCAATGAGCAGTTCTTC. Its translation: CASSPEGTSGSNEQFF.

This clone has only a few counts. This chain's CDR3 is CASSYRVSYTEAFF. CDR3 DNA sequence: TGTGCCAGTAGTTACAGGGTCTCTTACACTGAAGCTTTCTTT. V and J are TRBV19 and TRBJ1-1; tentatively, D is TRBD1 (6 bases). Germline V lookup: CDR1 LNHDA, CDR2 SQIVND (reference sequence). The CDR3 spans 14 residues. V lost 5 bases to trimming and J lost 3 bases, with 13 bases between them.

The chain recombines TRBV6-5 with TRBJ1-5; D is ambiguous. V lost 8 bases to trimming and J lost 2 bases, with 16 bases between them. The CDR3 consists of 15 residues. CDR1 and CDR2 (germline): MNHEY, SVGAGI. The CDR3 loop is CASAMSGSGNQPQHF. The CDR3 DNA reads TGTGCCAGCGCAATGTCGGGGTCGGGCAATCAGCCCCAGCATTTT.

The gene calls are TRBV19 and TRBJ2-4; 8 positions match TRBD2. Germline values: CDR1 LNHDA, CDR2 SQIVND (reference sequence). Losses at the gene ends were 6 bases for V and 0 bases for J; bases not matched to a gene: 4. The CDR3 length is 15 residues. The CDR3 loop is CASSREGTAKNIQYF. The CDR3 bases are TGTGCCAGTAGCCGGGAGGGGACAGCCAAAAACATTCAGTACTTC.

In DNA, the CDR3 is TGTGCCAGCAGCTTAGGGCAGGGTAGCAATCAGCCCCAGCATTTT. Its protein product is CASSLGQGSNQPQHF. The V and J genes are TRBV13 and TRBJ1-5, with D perhaps TRBD1 (5 bases). The CDR3 contains 15 residues. Germline V gene lookup returns CDR1 PRHDT and CDR2 FYEKMQ (reference sequence). V lost 0 bases to trimming and J lost 0 bases, with 6 bases between them.

This rearrangement joins TRBV6-1 to TRBJ1-3, with D hard to call. Germline V lookup: CDR1 MNHNS, CDR2 SASEGT. Trimming removed 3 bases at V and 9 bases at J, with 9 bases between. This CDR3 region has 12 residues. This CDR3 reads CASSDRHGTIYF. CDR3 sequence (DNA): TGTGCCAGCAGTGACCGACACGGCACCATATATTTT.

This clone occurred once. The rearrangement uses TRBV28 and TRBJ1-1, with TRBD1 matching over 8 bases. The CDR3 loop spans 14 amino acids. V was pared by 6 bases and J by 5 bases, with 8 bases of the junction left unmatched. Germline lookup yields CDR1 MDHEN and CDR2 SYDVKM. CDR3 in DNA: TGTGCCAGCAGCAGTACAGGGGGAAGAACTGAAGCTTTCTTT. Translated, it gives CASSSTGGRTEAFF. Drawing the rest from reference TRBV28 and TRBJ1-1, the complete variable domain is DVKVTQSSRYLVKRTGEKVFLECVQDMDHENMFWYRQDPGLGLRLIYFSYDVKMKEKGDIPEGYSVSREKKERFSLILESASTNQTSMYLCASSSTGGRTEAFFGQGTRLTVV.

The chain is built from TRBV18 and TRBJ2-5; D is possibly TRBD1 (6 bases). Germline V gene lookup returns CDR1 KGHSH and CDR2 LQKENI. The CDR3 spans 17 residues. V was trimmed by 0 bases and J by 0 bases, leaving 14 bases between them. CDR3 protein: CASSPPWDKGHQETQYF. Here the CDR3 DNA reads TGTGCCAGCTCACCACCGTGGGACAAGGGACACCAAGAGACCCAGTACTTC.

The chain combines TRBV19 with TRBJ1-2; the D is unclear. Germline assignment: CDR1 LNHDA and CDR2 SQIVND (reference sequence). V was trimmed by 5 bases and J by 4 bases, leaving 11 bases between them. There are 13 residues in the CDR3. Here the CDR3 reads CASSVGPPYGYTF. CDR3 coding DNA: TGTGCCAGTAGTGTGGGCCCCCCCTATGGCTACACCTTC.

The genes are TRBV6-5 and TRBJ1-1, with D possibly being TRBD1 (5 bases). Looked up from germline, CDR1 is MNHEY and CDR2 is SVGAGI. The CDR3 totals 14 residues. V was clipped by 8 bases and J by 0 bases, with 13 bases between them. CDR3 protein: CASPPGTMNTEAFF. CDR3 in DNA: TGTGCCAGCCCCCCAGGGACTATGAACACTGAAGCTTTCTTT.

Turning to this clone: Distinct nucleotide sequences in the sample also encode this CDR3. The rearrangement links TRBV19 to TRBJ1-1; TRBD1 is a possible D gene (6 bases). This CDR3 contains 15 residues. The V end was cut by 2 bases, the J end by 0 bases, with 10 bases between. Germline CDR1 LNHDA, CDR2 SQIVND (reference sequence). The CDR3 DNA reads TGTGCCAGTAGTATACCTACAGGGATGAACACTGAAGCTTTCTTT. Its protein is CASSIPTGMNTEAFF.

The count of this clone is one. The same CDR3 can be traced to other DNA sequences in this sample. V gene TRBV29-1 combines with J gene TRBJ2-3; no firm D call. The CDR3 is 10 amino acids. The germline V gene encodes CDR1 SQVTM and CDR2 ANQGSEA. Trimming shortened V by 7 bases and J by 3 bases, and 5 bases separated the two germline ends. CDR3 DNA sequence: TGCAGCGCATATACAGATACGCAGTATTTT. This gives the protein CSAYTDTQYF.

The CDR3 loop reads CASSQSAGIKQFF. The CDR3 nucleotides are TGCGCCAGCAGCCAGAGTGCGGGGATTAAGCAGTTCTTC. The chain employs TRBV4-1 and TRBJ2-1; possible D gene TRBD2, 6 bases. The CDR3 is 13 amino acids. V gave up 3 bases and J gave up 11 bases, with 14 bases separating them. CDR1 and CDR2 (germline): MGHRA, YSYEKL.